Reported below is one T cell receptor beta chain. Its antigen is unknown. This sample was included in a study of T cell responses to AZD1222 COVID-19 vaccine. The V end lost 0 bases, the J end lost 5 bases, and 17 bases lay between the germline ends. The CDR3 loop spans 17 amino acids. The germline CDR1 and CDR2 sequences are SGHRS and YFSETQ. Findings and limits, study-wide: Spike-specific TCR breadth rose after two AZD1222 doses, and depth rose as well. Baseline testing showed seropositivity in only five to seven AZD1222 recipients. Close to half of spike-specific TCRs reportedly recognize unmutated variant regions.

The repertoire was sequenced with immunoSEQ multiplex PCR; TCRdb's copy has only in-frame clones and lacks some. The sample carries fewer than 110,000 clones, 75% to 90% recorded once. This specimen was peripheral blood, taken on day 0 of AZD1222 vaccination. This chain links TRBV5-1 with TRBJ2-2; D might be TRBD2 (6 bases). The TCR sequence derives from an adult in good health. The CDR3 reads CASSLVRGLGVTGELFF. The CDR3 DNA sequence: TGCGCCAGCAGCTTGGTCCGGGGGTTGGGAGTAACCGGGGAGCTGTTTTTT.